This record concerns one T cell receptor beta chain sequence. This clone was found once. It lacks a known antigen. No much larger clone exists at a distance of one base, and base qualities are not known. Patients with autoimmune disease history or receiving systemic immunosuppression were excluded from the trial. Peripheral blood for TCR sequencing was collected from all dose cohorts at baseline, on cycle 4 day 1, and on cycle 7 day 1. The samples were taken from a phase I, first-in-human, multicenter, open-label dose-escalation trial of ivuxolimab. Adults with locally advanced or metastatic melanoma, renal cell carcinoma, hepatocellular carcinoma or head and neck squamous cell carcinoma were enrolled in the trial. Before TCR sequencing, CD4+ T cells and CD8+ T cells were sorted from peripheral blood as separate populations. The CDR3 holds 14 amino acids from the cysteine to the phenylalanine. Only the CDR3 portion is preserved as DNA: 42 bases, with reading frame beginning at the first base. Trimming at the junction amounts to 4 bases on V and 0 bases on J, and the germline ends lie 9 bases apart. In the germline V gene, CDR1 corresponds to SGHRS and CDR2 to YFSETQ.

This entry is derived from a study of OX40 agonist ivuxolimab in advanced cancers. Context from the whole study: Ivuxolimab was a fully human IgG2 agonistic monoclonal antibody targeting the costimulatory receptor OX40 (CD134). The purpose of peripheral TCRbeta sequencing was to test whether ivuxolimab changed TCR sequence diversity and led to clonal T-cell expansion. Of the approximately 50 patients in dose escalation, some 19 had hepatocellular carcinoma, around 15 had melanoma, 9 had renal cell carcinoma and 9 had head and neck cancer. Partial responses were achieved by three dose-escalation patients, of whom one had hepatocellular carcinoma and two had cutaneous melanoma. Prior anti-PD-1, anti-PD-L1 or anti-CTLA-4 therapy was permitted, and checkpoint inhibitors had been received by about 36% of dose-escalation patients. The dose-escalation cohort was 82.7% male with a mean age of approximately 59 years, ranging from roughly 20 to 80. The monotherapy dose-escalation portion (N of about 49 patients) of the phase I ivuxolimab trial is reported in the paper. Intravenous ivuxolimab was administered to patients every 2 weeks at six dose levels: 0.01, 0.1, 0.3, 1.5, 3 and 10 mg/kg. Paper-wide results and their limitations: In the 0.1-3.0 mg/kg groups, partial responders were among the patients with the lowest normalized peripheral clonal expansion, particularly in CD8+ T cells. Low levels of normalized T-cell clonal expansion were also seen in some patients who did not respond. Which antigens the clonally expanded peripheral T cells were specific for was not determined. At doses from 0.1 to 3.0 mg/kg, clonal expansion was seen in both CD4+ and CD8+ blood T cells between baseline and week 6. After ivuxolimab, more expanded clones were found on average in CD8+ T cells than in CD4+ T cells.

Genomic DNA was isolated from the sorted cells so that the TCRbeta CDR3 region could be sequenced. TCRbeta CDR3 regions were sequenced using the immunoSEQ Assay. In TCRdb, the immuneACCESS table is reduced to in-frame sequences with V and J assigned. These tables do not hold every clone; where another copy was compared, an unresolved V gene accounts for under half, and the others remain unexplained. The sample table shows fewer than 10,000 clones, and around 86% are seen once. The leading ten clones occupy about 2.1% of the sample. The source was CD4+ or CD8+ T cells sorted from blood, collected in a trial of the OX40 agonist ivuxolimab. This chain is built from TRBV5-1 and TRBJ2-3, and possibly TRBD1, on 6 matching bases. The sequence came from an adult with an advanced solid tumor such as melanoma, head and neck, liver or kidney cancer. The nucleotides are TGCGCCAGCAGCAGACAGGACAGCACAGATACGCAGTATTTT. Protein translation: CASSRQDSTDTQYF.